The 20 T cell receptor beta chains below come from one sample, sequenced in a study. TCRdb re-called the 5' RACE reads through MiXCR, storing one row per CDR3 protein. The sample records nearly 40,000 distinct CDR3 sequences, 18% being singletons. The sequenced material came from naive CD4+ T cells sorted from a lymph node. Subset defined: naive CD4+ T cells, CD4+CD45RA+CD25-. These receptors all stem from a female donor with breast cancer.

The chain recombines TRBV5-1 with TRBJ2-7; D is perhaps TRBD1 (6 bases). V was trimmed by 4 bases and J by 3 bases, leaving 20 bases between them. The CDR3 is 16 residues long. Germline CDR1 is SGHRS and CDR2 is YFSETQ. CDR3 DNA: TGCGCCAGCAGCGATCCTTACAGGGACCGTGGCTACGAGCAGTACTTC. The encoded protein is CASSDPYRDRGYEQYF.

In its sample, this clonotype was seen many times. V is TRBV6-6 and J is TRBJ1-1, with a possible D match to TRBD1 (5 bases). The CDR3 length is 15 residues. V lost 4 bases and J 6 bases, leaving 18 bases between the germline ends. CDR1 and CDR2 from the germline V gene are MNHNY and SVGAGI (reference sequence). For the CDR3, the DNA is TGTGCCAGCAGTTGGCAGGGTGGGAGTAGTGCTGAAGCTTTCTTT. Residues: CASSWQGGSSAEAFF.

This clonotype was counted only a few times. The CDR3 reads CASTRNRESGYTF. The CDR3 nucleotides are TGTGCCAGCACCCGTAACAGGGAAAGTGGCTACACCTTC. This chain links TRBV2 with TRBJ1-2, with D tentatively TRBD1 (6 bases). The V and J ends lost 7 bases and 7 bases respectively, with 16 bases between them. The CDR3 covers 13 residues. Per the germline V gene, CDR1 is SNHLY and CDR2 is FYNNEI.

The chain carries TRBV5-1 and TRBJ1-1; 8 positions match TRBD1. CDR1 and CDR2 (germline): SGHRS, YFSETQ. The length of the CDR3 is 16 residues. With V trimmed by 0 bases and J by 0 bases, 4 bases remained unmatched. The CDR3 spells CASSLGQGKMNTEAFF. The CDR3 DNA sequence: TGCGCCAGCAGCTTGGGACAGGGGAAGATGAACACTGAAGCTTTCTTT.

This clonotype was seen more than once but under ten times. The chain employs TRBV7-9 and TRBJ2-7, with a weak D call TRBD1 (5 bases). V lost 2 bases, J lost 1 base, and 9 bases lay in between. There are 14 residues in the CDR3. Germline CDR1 SEHNR, CDR2 FQNEAQ (reference sequence). CDR3 sequence reads: CASSLTQGSYEQYF. DNA for the CDR3: TGTGCCAGCAGCTTAACCCAGGGTTCCTACGAGCAGTACTTC.

This rearrangement joins TRBV7-8 to TRBJ2-1, with TRBD2 matching over 7 bases. The germline gives CDR1 SGHVS, CDR2 FQNEAQ. The ends lost 5 bases at V and 0 bases at J; junction bases unmatched: 16. This CDR3 contains 19 residues. CDR3 residues: CASSKMGLAVVSSYNEQFF. The CDR3 nucleotides read TGTGCCAGCAGCAAAATGGGCCTAGCGGTGGTTAGCTCCTACAATGAGCAGTTCTTC.

CDR3 sequence reads: CASSLTGETQYF. In nucleotides, the CDR3 is TGTGCCAGCTCCCTCACGGGGGAGACCCAGTACTTC. This sequence joins TRBV6-2 or TRBV6-3 and TRBJ2-5; TRBD2 is a possible D gene (5 bases). The V and J ends lost 8 bases and 5 bases respectively, with 12 bases between them. Germline V gene data show CDR1 as MNHEY and CDR2 as SVGEGT. The CDR3 spans 12 residues.

This chain links TRBV30 with TRBJ2-2; 8 bases line up with TRBD1. The germline CDR1 and CDR2 sequences are GTSNPN and SVGIG (reference sequence). V shed 7 bases and J 0 bases; nucleotides not matched to a gene: 4. The CDR3 has 14 residues. CDR3 protein: CASRGQANTGELFF. CDR3 in DNA: TGTGCCTCCAGGGGGCAGGCGAACACCGGGGAGCTGTTTTTT.

This chain connects TRBV7-2 to TRBJ1-2; D remains ambiguous. Germline lookup yields CDR1 SGHTA and CDR2 FQGNSA. The V gene lost 1 base and the J gene lost 4 bases, with 25 bases spanning the gap. This CDR3 has 19 amino acids. The CDR3 reads CASSLEKATPSIRSYGYTF. Written as DNA, the CDR3 is TGTGCCAGCAGCTTAGAAAAAGCCACCCCTAGCATTCGCAGCTATGGCTACACCTTC.

This clonotype was seen ten or more times. V and J are TRBV7-8 and TRBJ1-1, with no clear D. Trimming removed 4 bases from V and 0 bases from J, with 6 bases in between. Germline V gene data show CDR1 as SGHVS and CDR2 as FQNEAQ. The CDR3 length is 13 residues. In nucleotides, the CDR3 is TGTGCCAGCAGCTACTCATTGAACACTGAAGCTTTCTTT. This encodes CASSYSLNTEAFF. The entire variable domain, with the rest obtained from reference TRBV7-8 and TRBJ1-1, is as follows: GAGVSQSPRYKVAKRGQDVALRCDPISGHVSLFWYQQALGQGPEFLTYFQNEAQLDKSGLPSDRFFAERPEGSVSTLKIQRTQQEDSAVYLCASSYSLNTEAFFGQGTRLTVV.

There are many counts of this clonotype. The chain has TRBV4-2 and TRBJ2-7; D unclear. The CDR3 has 14 amino acids. Germline assignment: CDR1 LGHNA and CDR2 YNFKEQ. V was pared by 0 bases and J by 0 bases, with 6 bases between. The CDR3 bases are TGTGCCAGCAGCCAAGACACGTTCTCCTACGAGCAGTACTTC. This encodes CASSQDTFSYEQYF.

With regard to this clonotype: Just one base apart from a much larger clone, this may be a read error. The V gene is TRBV20-1, the J gene TRBJ1-1, with TRBD1 identical over 7 bases. The V gene end was trimmed by 5 bases and the J gene end by 2 bases; junction bases not matched to a gene: 8. The CDR3 is made up of 14 amino acids. The germline V gene has CDR1 DFQATT and CDR2 SNEGSKA (reference sequence). The CDR3 coding sequence is TGCAGTGCTGTGAAGACAGGGTCAAACACTGAAGCTTTCTTT. As protein: CSAVKTGSNTEAFF.

This clonotype was recorded a few times. This chain links TRBV12-3 or TRBV12-4 with TRBJ1-4; D is possibly TRBD1 (5 bases). The CDR3 contains 13 residues. Between the trimmed V and J ends, which lost 6 bases and 5 bases, there was a span of 10 bases. CDR3 amino acids: CASSGTANEKLFF. DNA of the CDR3: TGTGCCAGCAGCGGGACTGCAAATGAAAAACTGTTTTTT.

This clonotype was counted a few times. This sequence joins TRBV7-8 and TRBJ1-2, with 7 bases aligning to TRBD1. Trimming cost V 5 bases and J 0 bases; bases outside gene matches: 6. CDR3 size: 15 residues. From germline, CDR1 is SGHVS and CDR2 FQNEAQ. CDR3 bases: TGTGCCAGCAGCGAACAGGGGAATCCTAACTATGGCTACACCTTC. It encodes CASSEQGNPNYGYTF.

This clonotype was counted only a few times. The chain is built from TRBV6-2 or TRBV6-3 and TRBJ2-5; no firm D call. There are 14 residues in the CDR3. CDR1 MNHEY and CDR2 SVGEGT come from the germline V gene. Trimming removed 4 bases at V and 4 bases at J, with 13 bases between. CDR3 sequence reads: CASSLDSPGETQYF. The CDR3 nucleotides read TGTGCCAGCAGTTTGGATTCTCCGGGAGAGACCCAGTACTTC.

This clonotype was counted a few times. This sequence joins TRBV20-1 and TRBJ2-3, with D possibly being TRBD2 (6 bases). The germline gives CDR1 DFQATT, CDR2 SNEGSKA (reference sequence). The CDR3 has 15 residues. Trimming left V 2 bases short and J 2 bases short, with 14 bases between. Here the CDR3 DNA reads TGCAGTGCTAGAACCGGGAGTAACCCCACAGATACGCAGTATTTT. The encoded protein is CSARTGSNPTDTQYF.

The rearrangement uses TRBV12-3 or TRBV12-4 and TRBJ1-2; D remains ambiguous. Between the trimmed V and J ends, which lost 6 bases and 6 bases, there was a span of 17 bases. The CDR3 has 14 amino acids. The DNA of the CDR3 is TGTGCCAGCAGACCCCGACAAGGATTGAATGGCTACACCTTC. Encoded protein: CASRPRQGLNGYTF.

This clonotype was observed at least ten times. The gene calls are TRBV20-1 and TRBJ2-7; TRBD2 matches 14 bases. The length of the CDR3 is 15 residues. Trimming at V came to 6 bases and at J to 4 bases, leaving 8 bases not matched to a gene. Germline values: CDR1 DFQATT, CDR2 SNEGSKA (reference sequence). Here the CDR3 reads CSASGTSGSAYEQYF. CDR3 nucleotide sequence: TGCAGTGCGTCCGGGACTAGCGGGAGTGCTTACGAGCAGTACTTC.

With regard to this clonotype: A much larger clone differs from this one at a single base, so this may be a read error. The CDR3 sequence: CSAPTLGSYNEQFF. The CDR3 DNA follows: TGCAGTGCCCCAACCCTAGGCTCCTACAATGAGCAGTTCTTC. The chain combines TRBV20-1 with TRBJ2-1; D ambiguous. This CDR3 has 14 amino acids. The ends were cut back, 6 bases at V and 0 bases at J, with 12 bases in the middle. The germline CDR1 and CDR2 sequences are DFQATT and SNEGSKA (reference sequence).

The chain is built from TRBV5-1 and TRBJ2-1, with 11 bases that match TRBD1. There are 15 residues in the CDR3. Germline V gene data show CDR1 as SGHRS and CDR2 as YFSETQ. After removal of 4 bases from V and 6 bases from J, the junction contained 6 bases not matched to a gene. DNA of the CDR3: TGCGCCAGCAGCCAAACCGGGACAGGGGGCAATGAGCAGTTCTTC. This gives the protein CASSQTGTGGNEQFF. The full variable domain, rest sourced from reference TRBV5-1 and TRBJ2-1, is KAGVTQTPRYLIKTRGQQVTLSCSPISGHRSVSWYQQTPGQGLQFLFEYFSETQRNKGNFPGRFSGRQFSNSRSEMNVSTLELGDSALYLCASSQTGTGGNEQFFGPGTRLTVL.